Following are 10 T cell receptor delta chains from one sample sequenced in a study of DNA immune sequencing with unique molecular identifiers. Primers for all 8 TRDV and 4 TRDJ genes amplified genomic DNA in 32-plex. In approximately 3 barcoding PCR cycles, molecules received a 12-nucleotide UMI, then adapter PCR followed. TCRdb called clones from the multiplex PCR reads again using CATT. The data hold 4,500 to 6,000 delta-chain clones, with approximately 12% observed a single time. The sample was gamma-delta T cells enriched from blood buffy coat, or unenriched PBMCs (not recorded which). Source of these receptors: a human donor in good health.

This clone was seen a few times. V is TRDV1 and J is TRDJ1, with D possibly TRDD3 on 6 matching bases. The germline gives CDR1 TSWWSYY, CDR2 QGS. This CDR3 has 20 residues. V dropped 2 bases and J dropped 0 bases, with 25 bases sitting between them. CDR3 sequence (DNA): TGTGCTCTTGGGGAAGGGTCCCTGTCTGATTACTGGGATTACACCGATAAACTCATCTTT. It encodes CALGEGSLSDYWDYTDKLIF.

This clone was seen many times. The chain carries TRDV1 and TRDJ1; 9 bases are shared with TRDD3. TCRdb leaves out the J gene; it was filled in here by matching the DNA to germline. The germline V gene has CDR1 TSWWSYY and CDR2 QGS. The junction had 27 bases not matched to a gene; V was cut back by 0 bases and J by 1 base. The CDR3 is 24 residues long. The DNA of the CDR3 is TGTGCTCTTGGGGAACTAATATGGTGTCCCTCATTAGGGGGGATACTGGAGTGCACCGATAAACTCATCTTT. Translated: CALGELIWCPSLGGILECTDKLIF.

In its sample, this clone was seen a few times. The V gene is TRDV1, the J gene TRDJ1, with 11 nucleotides matching TRDD3. J lost 4 bases, V lost 1 base, and 11 bases had no gene match. CDR1 is TSWWSYY and CDR2 is QGS in the germline V gene. The CDR3 covers 18 residues. CDR3 nucleotides: TGTGCTCTTGGGGAACCGCGTATTCCTACTGGGGGATACGATAAACTCATCTTT. Amino acid sequence: CALGEPRIPTGGYDKLIF.

This clone was seen repeatedly, ten times or more. J is TRDJ1 and V is TRDV3; 8 nucleotides match TRDD3. The junction had 24 bases not matched to a gene; V was cut back by 0 bases and J by 0 bases. Germline V lookup: CDR1 TVYSNPD, CDR2 GDNSRS (reference sequence). CDR3 length: 21 amino acids. CDR3 amino acids: CAFSFPLPPGGHRPYTDKLIF. In DNA, the CDR3 is TGTGCCTTTAGCTTCCCTCTACCCCCTGGGGGACACCGTCCGTACACCGATAAACTCATCTTT.

This clone was counted between two and nine times. TCRdb lists the protein of a much larger clone for this DNA, which differs at residue 17, so this is likely a read error; the protein given here is translated from the DNA itself. This same CDR3 is encoded by further DNA sequences in the sample. The V gene is TRDV2, the J gene TRDJ3; 8 bases align to TRDD3. The CDR3 consists of 19 residues. Germline V gene sequence: CDR1 GEAIGNYY, CDR2 EKD. The CDR3: CACDTMTGGASWDTRQIFF. CDR3 bases: TGTGCCTGTGACACGATGACTGGGGGGGCGTCCTGGGACACCCGACAGATATTTTTC.

This clone was observed a handful of times. The protein given by TCRdb reflects a much larger clone and differs at residue 7 from this DNA's translation, likely from a read error; the protein shown is the DNA's translation. The chain combines TRDV2 with TRDJ1; perhaps TRDD3 as D (5 bases). The CDR3 loop spans 17 amino acids. Per the germline V gene, CDR1 is GEAIGNYY and CDR2 is EKD. The germline V and J ends were trimmed by 1 base and 0 bases, with 17 bases remaining between them. The CDR3 DNA sequence: TGTGCCTGTGACACTCTGTGGGATGGAAAGTACACCGATAAACTCATCTTT. This gives the protein CACDTLWDGKYTDKLIF.

This clone was seen only a few times. The TCRdb protein comes from a much larger clone and disagrees with this DNA's translation at residue 15, likely due to a read error; the protein given here is derived from the DNA. The chain joins TRDV2 to TRDJ1; 9 bases fit TRDD3. CDR3 size: 17 residues. In germline, CDR1 is GEAIGNYY, CDR2 EKD. CDR3 bases: TGTGCCTGTGACACCCTTACTGGGGGACCCTACACCGATAAACACATCTTT. Protein: CACDTLTGGPYTDKHIF.

This clone was counted between two and nine times. The genes are TRDV1 and TRDJ1; 11 positions agree with TRDD3. The J gene, missing from TCRdb, was assigned here through DNA to germline matching. Trimming took 1 base from V and 1 from J; bases not matched to a gene: 23. Germline CDR1 TSWWSYY, CDR2 QGS. There are 23 residues in the CDR3. The CDR3 protein is CALGEPRGLPPDWGIGPTDKLIF. DNA of the CDR3: TGTGCTCTTGGGGAACCCCGGGGCCTTCCCCCGGACTGGGGGATAGGTCCCACCGATAAACTCATCTTT.

This clone showed up just a few times. TCRdb's entry gives the protein of a much larger clone, which mismatches this DNA's translation at residue 15, likely from a read error; the protein reported here is translated from the DNA. The chain combines TRDV3 with TRDJ1, with D possibly TRDD2 on 9 matching bases. The germline CDR1 and CDR2 sequences are TVYSNPD and GDNSRS (reference sequence). The CDR3 has 18 amino acids. As DNA, the CDR3 is TGTGCCTTTCCTTCCTACAGGTGGGGGATGCCCTACACCGATAGACTCATCTTT. Protein product: CAFPSYRWGMPYTDRLIF.

A note on this clone: TCRdb's protein for this DNA is that of a much larger clone and differs from the translation at residue 16, likely a read error; the protein shown is the DNA translation. In nucleotides, the CDR3 is TGTGCCTGTGACACCGTTGGGGGATACGCTGGGACCGATAAACTCTTCTTT. Translating gives CACDTVGGYAGTDKLFF. The chain employs TRDV2 and TRDJ1; 11 bases align to TRDD3. Matching the DNA end better, TRDJ2 makes the J call doubtful. The germline gives CDR1 GEAIGNYY, CDR2 EKD. This CDR3 comprises 17 residues.